The rows below give T cell receptor beta chains drawn from one sample of a study of T cell changes during pregnancy in multiple sclerosis. Clones were sequenced by immunoSEQ multiplex PCR, and TCRdb holds only the in-frame ones, with some missing. This table has about 61,000 clones, 88% appearing once. Sample: peripheral blood, taken in the first trimester of pregnancy. These receptors were obtained from a female donor with multiple sclerosis, enrolled in a pregnancy study. CDR3s include the opening cysteine and the closing phenylalanine or tryptophan. The D gene is left open where the match is weak. Size is stated for part of the rows, as once, few or many counts, or as a class when the clone is expanded.

J: TRBJ2-1; length: 14; D: TRBD2; V: TRBV5-1; size: NA; DNA: TGCGCCAGCAGCTCTGGACTAGCCCACAATGAGCAGTTCTTC; CDR3: CASSSGLAHNEQFF
J: TRBJ1-4; length: 17; D: TRBD1; V: TRBV5-4; size: NA; DNA: TGTGCCAGCAGCTTGCTCCCGGGACAGGGAAATAATGAAAAACTGTTTTTT; CDR3: CASSLLPGQGNNEKLFF
J: TRBJ1-5; length: 16; D: TRBD1; V: TRBV19; size: NA; DNA: TGTGCCAGTAGTATAGCGGGGACAGGGCTCAATCAGCCCCAGCATTTT; CDR3: CASSIAGTGLNQPQHF
J: TRBJ1-1; length: 15; D: NA; V: TRBV6-6; size: NA; DNA: TGTGCCAGCAGGGAATATCCGGGACACGAAATTGAAGCTTTCTTT; CDR3: CASREYPGHEIEAFF
J: TRBJ2-1; length: 16; D: TRBD2; V: TRBV4-1; size: NA; DNA: TGCGCCAGCAGCCATCCGGGACTAGCCTCCTACAATGAGCAGTTCTTC; CDR3: CASSHPGLASYNEQFF
J: TRBJ1-5; length: 14; D: NA; V: TRBV19; size: NA; DNA: TGTGCCAGTAGTATAGCTCGGTCTCGTCAGCCCCAGCATTTT; CDR3: CASSIARSRQPQHF
J: TRBJ2-2; length: 13; D: NA; V: TRBV27; size: NA; DNA: TGTGCCAGCAGTTTACAATACACCGGGGAGCTGTTTTTT; CDR3: CASSLQYTGELFF
J: TRBJ1-2; length: 14; D: TRBD1; V: TRBV18; size: NA; DNA: TGTGCCAGCTCACGCTACCGGGACAGTTATGGCTACACCTTC; CDR3: CASSRYRDSYGYTF
J: TRBJ2-2; length: 16; D: TRBD2; V: TRBV19; size: NA; DNA: TGTGCCAGTAGGCCCCTAGCGGGAGGTGGTACCGGGGAGCTGTTTTTT; CDR3: CASRPLAGGGTGELFF
J: TRBJ1-3; length: 15; D: TRBD1; V: TRBV6-5; size: NA; DNA: TGTGCCAGCAGTACTGGACAGGGCTCTGGAAACACCATATATTTT; CDR3: CASSTGQGSGNTIYF
J: TRBJ1-5; length: 13; D: NA; V: TRBV5-5; size: NA; DNA: TGTGCCAGCAGCTTGGACAAGAATCAGCCCCAGCATTTT; CDR3: CASSLDKNQPQHF
J: TRBJ2-7; length: 15; D: TRBD2; V: TRBV19; size: NA; DNA: TGTGCCAGTAGTGAAGCTAGCGGGAGTGGGTACGAGCAGTACTTC; CDR3: CASSEASGSGYEQYF
J: TRBJ1-1; length: 14; D: TRBD1; V: TRBV6-5; size: NA; DNA: TGTGCCAGCAATAACAGGGGGTGGGACACTGAAGCTTTCTTT; CDR3: CASNNRGWDTEAFF
J: TRBJ1-2; length: 16; D: NA; V: TRBV10-3; size: NA; DNA: TGTGCCATCACCAAGACGGACACCTCTTCTAACTATGGCTACACCTTC; CDR3: CAITKTDTSSNYGYTF
J: TRBJ2-3; length: 17; D: TRBD2; V: TRBV7-2; size: NA; DNA: TGTGCCAGCAGCGCCCGACCTAGCGGCCTAAGCACAGATACGCAGTATTTT; CDR3: CASSARPSGLSTDTQYF
J: TRBJ1-2; length: 13; D: TRBD1; V: TRBV7-9; size: NA; DNA: TGTGCCAGCAGCTCGACAGGGGACTATGGCTACACCTTC; CDR3: CASSSTGDYGYTF
J: TRBJ1-1; length: 13; D: NA; V: TRBV10-3; size: NA; DNA: TGTGCCATCCAGACAGACGTGAACACTGAAGCTTTCTTT; CDR3: CAIQTDVNTEAFF
J: TRBJ1-1; length: 15; D: TRBD1; V: TRBV5-1; size: NA; DNA: TGCGCCAGCAGCTCATACAGGGGTGGGCCCACTGAAGCTTTCTTT; CDR3: CASSSYRGGPTEAFF
J: TRBJ2-2; length: 17; D: TRBD1; V: TRBV4-1; size: NA; DNA: TGCGCCAGCAGCCAATTCCAGACAGGGGCTGGGACCGGGGAGCTGTTTTTT; CDR3: CASSQFQTGAGTGELFF
J: TRBJ2-7; length: 14; D: TRBD1; V: TRBV7-9; size: NA; DNA: TGTGCCAGCAGCTTCGGACAGGAGATCTACGAGCAGTACTTC; CDR3: CASSFGQEIYEQYF
J: TRBJ2-5; length: 18; D: NA; V: TRBV21-1; size: NA; DNA: TGTGCCAGCAGCAAAAGAGAAGGGGGACAGGGAGCCCAAGAGACCCAGTACTTC; CDR3: CASSKREGGQGAQETQYF
J: TRBJ2-5; length: 12; D: NA; V: TRBV28; size: NA; DNA: TGTGCCAGCAGTTTACAGCAAGAGACCCAGTACTTC; CDR3: CASSLQQETQYF
J: TRBJ2-1; length: 14; D: TRBD2; V: TRBV11-3; size: NA; DNA: TGTGCCAGCAGCTTAGATCGAACTAGCGGGAGGAAGTTCTTC; CDR3: CASSLDRTSGRKFF
J: TRBJ2-3; length: 16; D: TRBD2; V: TRBV5-4; size: NA; DNA: TGTGCCAGCAGCGATAAACTAGCGGGAAGCACAGATACGCAGTATTTT; CDR3: CASSDKLAGSTDTQYF
J: TRBJ2-1; length: 14; D: TRBD2; V: TRBV2; size: NA; DNA: TGTGCCAGCAGAGGACTAGCGGGAGTGGATGAGCAGTTCTTC; CDR3: CASRGLAGVDEQFF
J: TRBJ1-2; length: 14; D: NA; V: TRBV7-8; size: NA; DNA: TGTGCCAGCAGCTTAATAGGGGGGGTCTATGGCTACACCTTC; CDR3: CASSLIGGVYGYTF
J: TRBJ2-7; length: 14; D: NA; V: TRBV7-2; size: few; DNA: TGTGCCAGCAGCTTAGTAGCTTCCGCCTACGAGCAGTACTTC; CDR3: CASSLVASAYEQYF
J: TRBJ2-1; length: 15; D: TRBD2; V: TRBV9; size: NA; DNA: TGTGCCAGCAGCGCGAGACTAGCGGGGTACAATGAGCAGTTCTTC; CDR3: CASSARLAGYNEQFF
J: TRBJ2-7; length: 13; D: NA; V: TRBV10-3; size: NA; DNA: TGTGCCATCAGCCAGGGGCGGGTCTACGAGCAGTACTTC; CDR3: CAISQGRVYEQYF
J: TRBJ2-2; length: 17; D: TRBD2; V: TRBV7-2; size: NA; DNA: TGTGCCAGCAGCTTAGTCGGACTAGCGGGAATGACCGGGGAGCTGTTTTTT; CDR3: CASSLVGLAGMTGELFF
J: TRBJ2-4; length: 13; D: TRBD2; V: TRBV29-1; size: once; DNA: TGCAGCGTTGGGTGGCGGGAGTTGGACATTCAGTACTTC; CDR3: CSVGWRELDIQYF
J: TRBJ2-5; length: 16; D: TRBD2; V: TRBV2; size: NA; DNA: TGTGCCAGCAGTGAACTGGGACTAGCGGGAAGTGAGACCCAGTACTTC; CDR3: CASSELGLAGSETQYF